This T cell receptor beta chain was documented in a study of a mutant IDH1 vaccine in newly diagnosed glioma. The wider study: Vaccines began 4-6 weeks after radiotherapy alone, or with temozolomide cycles. Those enrolled had earlier been treated with radiotherapy, temozolomide, or both, mostly both.

Data came from immunoSEQ multiplex PCR; TCRdb stores just in-frame clones and leaves some out. The repertoire holds 75,000 to 85,000 clones, with about 91% as singletons. Trimming pared 2 bases from V and 4 bases from J, leaving 12 bases between. Germline V lookup: CDR1 LNHDA, CDR2 SQIVND (reference sequence). CDR3 length: 15 residues. As to time point: week 5, during vaccination. Topical imiquimod accompanied each vaccine dose, which consisted of 300 ug of mutant IDH1 20-mer peptide. Remarks on this clone: The antigen is not known.

This chain links TRBV19 with TRBJ1-5; D call uncertain. This TCR was recovered from a woman aged 50 to 65 with glioma. Sequences were derived from PBMCs, sampled from a glioma patient whose treatment included an IDH1 peptide vaccine. CDR3 sequence: CASSIREGPNQPQHF. DNA for the CDR3: TGTGCCAGTAGTATAAGGGAGGGCCCTAATCAGCCCCAGCATTTT.